This TCR beta chain was recovered during a study of graft-versus-host responses after intestinal transplantation. The method was immunoSEQ multiplex PCR; TCRdb's version includes in-frame clones alone and lacks a portion of them. The data contain about 120,000 clones, 90% to 95% of them seen just once; the ten biggest clones take up more than 0.09%. Worth noting for this clone: The antigen remains unidentified.

Here the sequenced sample was unstimulated CD4+ T cells sorted from spleen or lymph node cells, taken before intestinal transplant. This TCR was sampled from a human donor who received an intestinal transplant.

The CDR3 coding sequence is TGTGCCAGTAAACGACAGGCTGGAAACACCATATATTTT. It is translated as CASKRQAGNTIYF. The chain links TRBV27 to TRBJ1-3; weak D call: TRBD1 (6 bases). V lost 9 bases and J 2 bases, leaving 11 bases between the germline ends. This CDR3 comprises 13 residues. Per the germline V gene, CDR1 is MNHEY and CDR2 is SMNVEV (reference sequence).